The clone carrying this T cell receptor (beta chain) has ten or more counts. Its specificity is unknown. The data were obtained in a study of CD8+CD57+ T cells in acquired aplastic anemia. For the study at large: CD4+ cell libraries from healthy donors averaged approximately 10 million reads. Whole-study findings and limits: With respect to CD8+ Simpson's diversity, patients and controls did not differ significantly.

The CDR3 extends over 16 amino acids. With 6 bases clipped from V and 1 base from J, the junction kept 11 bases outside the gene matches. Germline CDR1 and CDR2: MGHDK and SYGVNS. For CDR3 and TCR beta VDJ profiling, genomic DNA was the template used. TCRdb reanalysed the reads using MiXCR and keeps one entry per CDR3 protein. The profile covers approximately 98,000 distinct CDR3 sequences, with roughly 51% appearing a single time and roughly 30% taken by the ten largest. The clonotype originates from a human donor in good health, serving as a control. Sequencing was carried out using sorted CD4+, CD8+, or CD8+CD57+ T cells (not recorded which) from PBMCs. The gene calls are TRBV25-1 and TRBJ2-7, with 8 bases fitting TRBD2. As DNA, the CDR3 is TGTGCCAGCAGCGGGGGGGGGCAGGGAAGGTCCTACGAGCAGTACTTC. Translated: CASSGGGQGRSYEQYF.